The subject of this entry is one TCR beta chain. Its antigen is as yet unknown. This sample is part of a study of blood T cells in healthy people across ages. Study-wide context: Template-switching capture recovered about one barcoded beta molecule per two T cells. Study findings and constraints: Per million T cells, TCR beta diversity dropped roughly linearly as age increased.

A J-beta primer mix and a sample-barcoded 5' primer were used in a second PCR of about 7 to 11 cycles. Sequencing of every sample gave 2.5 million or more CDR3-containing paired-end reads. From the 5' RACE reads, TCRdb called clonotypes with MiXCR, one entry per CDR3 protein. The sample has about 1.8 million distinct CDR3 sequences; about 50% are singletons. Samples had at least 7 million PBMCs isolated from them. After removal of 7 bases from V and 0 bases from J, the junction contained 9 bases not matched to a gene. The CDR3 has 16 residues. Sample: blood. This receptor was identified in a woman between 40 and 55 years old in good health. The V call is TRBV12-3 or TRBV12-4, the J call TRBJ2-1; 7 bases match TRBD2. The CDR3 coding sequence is TGTGCCAGCACTTATTCGCGGGGGAGCTCCTACAATGAGCAGTTCTTC. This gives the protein CASTYSRGSSYNEQFF.